The next 8 T cell receptor beta chains were all read from a single sample in a study of patients and donors after allogeneic stem cell transplantation. TCRdb re-derived calls from the RT-PCR reads in MiXCR, one entry per CDR3 protein. The sample has under 200,000 distinct CDR3 sequences; 30% are singletons. Sequencing was done on a sample of blood, either unsorted or a sorted T cell fraction (not recorded which). The receptor set was obtained from a human donor who was either an allogeneic HSCT recipient or a stem cell or donor lymphocyte infusion donor (not recorded which). It is not recorded whose cells these are; they may come from a transplant donor.

The chain recombines TRBV24-1 with TRBJ2-1, with D possibly matching TRBD1 (6 bases). Between the trimmed V and J ends, which lost 6 bases and 12 bases, there was a span of 23 bases. The length of the CDR3 is 15 residues. Germline V lookup: CDR1 KGHDR, CDR2 SFDVKD. CDR3 nucleotide sequence: TGTGCCACCAGTTGGGCCTTGGAACAGGGTGATAGGCAGTTCTTC. It is translated as CATSWALEQGDRQFF.

V and J are TRBV28 and TRBJ2-7; weak D call: TRBD2 (5 bases). There are 13 residues in the CDR3. Germline CDR1 and CDR2: MDHEN and SYDVKM. V was shortened by 3 bases and J by 7 bases, with 13 bases between the two germline ends. The CDR3 bases are TGTGCCAGCAGTTTCCGGACTTCCCTAGAGCAGTACTTC. Its translation: CASSFRTSLEQYF.

The chain employs TRBV2 and TRBJ2-4; TRBD2 matches at 7 bases. The V gene's germline CDR1 is SNHLY and CDR2 FYNNEI. V gave up 6 bases and J gave up 3 bases; unmatched junction bases: 11. CDR3 length: 16 residues. CDR3 DNA: TGTGCCAGCAGCCTACGCGGGGGAGAAGGCAAAAACATTCAGTACTTC. Translated, it gives CASSLRGGEGKNIQYF.

This clonotype was detected only a few times. At one end, the junction sequence differs from germline, possibly due to a read error. The V and J genes are TRBV2 and TRBJ2-7, with D possibly being TRBD1 (5 bases). This CDR3 has 9 amino acids. Germline V gene sequence: CDR1 SNHLY, CDR2 FYNNEI. The DNA of the CDR3 is TGTGCCAGCGAGGCAGGGCCCCCCTTC. It specifies CASEAGPPF.

The chain employs TRBV12-3 or TRBV12-4 and TRBJ2-1; either TRBD1 or TRBD2 may fit D (7 bases each). V lost 7 bases and J lost 7, with 20 bases in between. The CDR3 totals 15 residues. The CDR3 nucleotides read TGTGCCAGCACCCTTGCGGGGAGGGGGCAGAATGAGCAGTTCTTC. Residues: CASTLAGRGQNEQFF.

This clonotype turned up a few times. The CDR3 DNA follows: TGTGCCAGCAGACCCCCCGGCTGGGGAGACTATGGCTACACCTTC. It specifies CASRPPGWGDYGYTF. This rearrangement joins TRBV6-5 to TRBJ1-2, with unresolved D. Germline lookup yields CDR1 MNHEY and CDR2 SVGAGI. Trimming stripped 6 bases from V and 3 bases from J, with 17 bases between. The CDR3 extends over 15 amino acids.

This clonotype was counted ten times or more. The chain joins TRBV6-5 to TRBJ1-2; 9 bases align to TRBD1. This CDR3 region has 12 residues. Germline V gene lookup returns CDR1 MNHEY and CDR2 SVGAGI. V dropped 6 bases and J dropped 8; count of bases not matched to a gene: 4. The DNA for the CDR3 is TGTGCCAGCAGCGGGACAGGGCGAGGCTACACCTTC. The encoded protein is CASSGTGRGYTF.

V and J are TRBV20-1 and TRBJ2-6; no firm D call. Germline V lookup: CDR1 DFQATT, CDR2 SNEGSKA (reference sequence). V was trimmed by 3 bases and J by 2 bases, leaving 8 bases between them. CDR3 length equals 14 residues. CDR3 nucleotides: TGCAGTGCTAGCCCGACGACTGGGGCCAACGTCCTGACTTTC. Translated, it gives CSASPTTGANVLTF.